These 27 T cell receptor beta chains share one sample of origin, sequenced in a study of blood T cells in healthy people across ages. Primed by a sample-barcoded 5' primer and a J-beta primer mix, a second PCR proceeded for roughly 7 to 11 cycles. TCRdb itself ran the 5' RACE reads through MiXCR, one entry per CDR3 protein. The profile shows around 970,000 distinct CDR3 sequences, just over 50% of them singletons. Sequenced material: blood. The receptors were sampled from a woman aged 60-75 years in good health.

The chain couples TRBV20-1 to TRBJ2-1; 11 bases fit TRBD1. With 3 bases clipped from V and 8 bases from J, the junction kept 9 bases outside the gene matches. Germline-derived CDR1 and CDR2 are DFQATT and SNEGSKA (reference sequence). The length of the CDR3 is 15 residues. CDR3 nucleotides: TGCAGTGCTAGGATAGGGACAGGGGGTGGACATGAGCAGTTCTTC. Translated, it gives CSARIGTGGGHEQFF.

The chain employs TRBV12-3 or TRBV12-4 and TRBJ1-5; maybe TRBD1 (5 bases). CDR3 length: 15 amino acids. V lost 3 bases to trimming and J lost 5 bases, with 14 bases between them. CDR3 sequence reads: CASSFDRGSYQPQHF. CDR3 DNA: TGTGCCAGCAGTTTCGACCGGGGGAGCTATCAGCCCCAGCATTTT.

J is TRBJ2-5 and V is TRBV11-3, with D possibly TRBD2 on 6 matching bases. The CDR3 spans 16 residues. V lost 1 base, J lost 11 bases, and 23 bases lay in between. Looked up from germline, CDR1 is SGHNT and CDR2 is YENEEA. CDR3 bases: TGTGCCAGCAGCTTAGTTTCCGGGACTCCATACAATGAGCAGTACTTC. Translation: CASSLVSGTPYNEQYF.

This clonotype was counted a few times. The chain combines TRBV4-1 with TRBJ2-7; 7 bases align to TRBD1. The CDR3 has 14 residues. CDR1 is MGHRA, CDR2 YSYEKL, per germline. After removal of 2 bases from V and 2 bases from J, the junction contained 3 bases not matched to a gene. CDR3 in amino acids: CASSQNRGAYEQYF. The CDR3, as DNA: TGCGCCAGCAGCCAAAACAGGGGTGCCTACGAGCAGTACTTC.

V is TRBV28 and J is TRBJ1-1; D is undetermined. This CDR3 has 12 residues. Trimming removed 5 bases at V and 5 bases at J, with 9 bases between. The germline V gene has CDR1 MDHEN and CDR2 SYDVKM. The CDR3, as DNA: TGTGCCAGCAGTCGGGTACCGACTGAAGCTTTCTTT. Translation gives CASSRVPTEAFF.

This rearrangement joins TRBV3-1 to TRBJ2-7; the match to TRBD2 covers 9 bases. The CDR3 contains 16 residues. The germline V gene has CDR1 LGHDT and CDR2 YNNKEL (reference sequence). Germline trimming cut 1 base from V and 7 bases from J; bases unmatched to any gene: 11. The CDR3 bases are TGTGCCAGCAGCCAAGCGGCGGGAGGGCTGACCATTGAGCAGTACTTC. Translating it yields CASSQAAGGLTIEQYF.

This clonotype was seen a handful of times. J is TRBJ2-7 and V is TRBV2; TRBD2 is a possible D gene (6 bases). CDR1 is SNHLY, CDR2 FYNNEI, per germline. The V end lost 7 bases, the J end lost 4 bases, and 14 bases lay between the germline ends. The CDR3 loop spans 13 amino acids. Here the CDR3 DNA reads TGTGCCAGCAAACCAGCGGGCGAATACGAGCAGTACTTC. Protein sequence: CASKPAGEYEQYF.

The rearrangement joins TRBV7-9 to TRBJ1-2; D may be TRBD1 (6 bases). The CDR3 totals 13 residues. Trimming took off 7 bases at V and 4 bases at J, with 13 bases between the two ends. Per the germline V gene, CDR1 is SEHNR and CDR2 is FQNEAQ (reference sequence). CDR3 sequence: CASTRDTSYGYTF. CDR3 sequence (DNA): TGTGCCAGCACCCGGGACACCTCCTATGGCTACACCTTC.

This clonotype was recorded a few times. This chain uses TRBV29-1 with TRBJ2-6; possible D gene TRBD1, 5 bases. CDR1 SQVTM and CDR2 ANQGSEA come from the germline V gene. Between the trimmed V and J ends, which lost 6 bases and 0 bases, there was a span of 9 bases. There are 14 residues in the CDR3. The CDR3 coding sequence is TGCAGCGTAACAGGCCGCTCTGGGGCCAACGTCCTGACTTTC. The encoded protein is CSVTGRSGANVLTF.

This clonotype turned up a few times. The V gene is TRBV27, the J gene TRBJ2-7; either TRBD1 or TRBD2 may supply D (5 bases each). The CDR3 sequence is 13 residues long. CDR1 is MNHEY and CDR2 is SMNVEV in the germline V gene (reference sequence). V lost 6 bases to trimming and J lost 3 bases, with 12 bases between them. CDR3 nucleotide sequence: TGTGCCAGCAGCTCGGGACCCGGCTACGAGCAGTACTTC. Its translation is CASSSGPGYEQYF.

This sequence joins TRBV28 and TRBJ2-5; 9 nucleotides line up with TRBD1. The CDR3 runs to 16 residues. Unmatched junction bases numbered 15, after V lost 2 bases and J lost 11 bases. Germline-derived CDR1 and CDR2 are MDHEN and SYDVKM. In DNA form, the CDR3 reads TGTGCCAGCAGTTTAAGTTCGGACAGGGGCCACAATGAGCAGTACTTC. It codes for CASSLSSDRGHNEQYF.

This chain links TRBV7-8 with TRBJ2-1, with TRBD2 matching 8 bases. V was clipped by 5 bases and J by 5 bases; unmatched bases: 11. CDR3 length: 16 residues. Per germline, CDR1 SGHVS and CDR2 FQNEAQ. Written as DNA, the CDR3 is TGTGCCAGCAGCCCGTGGGAGCGGGAGATGAACAATGAGCAGTTCTTC. This gives the protein CASSPWEREMNNEQFF.

This chain joins TRBV12-3 or TRBV12-4 and TRBJ2-7, with 8 bases fitting TRBD2. The CDR3 runs 15 residues. J was trimmed by 4 bases and V by 3 bases; bases with no gene match: 8. The CDR3 coding sequence is TGTGCCAGCAGTTTCCTCCCGGGAGGGGGGTACGAGCAGTACTTC. It translates to CASSFLPGGGYEQYF.

J is TRBJ2-7 and V is TRBV9; D may match TRBD1 or TRBD2 (5 bases each). This CDR3 is built from 13 residues. Germline-derived CDR1 and CDR2 are SGDLS and YYNGEE. V gave up 4 bases and J gave up 6 bases, with 14 bases separating them. Written as DNA, the CDR3 is TGTGCCAGCAGCCGGGACCCAACTAGCGAGCAGTACTTC. It codes for CASSRDPTSEQYF.

V is TRBV7-2 and J is TRBJ2-7, with TRBD2 matching over 13 bases. With the DNA end fitting TRBJ2-5 better, the J assignment may be wrong. This CDR3 has 16 residues. Germline values: CDR1 SGHTA, CDR2 FQGNSA. This CDR3 is CASSSGRTSGSETQYF. The CDR3 DNA is TGTGCCAGCAGCTCAGGCCGGACTAGCGGGAGTGAGACCCAGTACTTC.

The chain carries TRBV6-1 and TRBJ2-7; 8 bases are shared with TRBD1. The J call may be incorrect, as the DNA end agrees better with TRBJ2-5. The CDR3 extends over 20 amino acids. The V gene's germline CDR1 is MNHNS and CDR2 SASEGT. DNA for the CDR3: TGTGCCAGCAGCGGGATTAGCAGGTTTGGACAGGGACACTTCCAAGAGACCCAGTACTTC. Translation gives CASSGISRFGQGHFQETQYF.

The chain carries TRBV4-2 and TRBJ2-7; unclear D gene. CDR3 length equals 16 residues. Deletions cut 1 base from V and 3 bases from J, with 16 bases between. CDR1 is LGHNA and CDR2 is YNFKEQ in the germline V gene. The CDR3 is CASSQGPPGDHYEQYF. CDR3 DNA: TGTGCCAGCAGCCAAGGGCCCCCAGGCGACCACTACGAGCAGTACTTC.

There are a few counts of this clonotype. The chain couples TRBV12-3 or TRBV12-4 to TRBJ2-5; the match to TRBD1 covers 7 bases. CDR3 length equals 14 residues. The ends lost 2 bases at V and 4 bases at J; junction bases unmatched: 4. As DNA, the CDR3 is TGTGCCAGCAGTTTAACAGGGGTGCTAGAGACCCAGTACTTC. It encodes CASSLTGVLETQYF.

This clonotype was counted only a few times. The chain joins TRBV20-1 to TRBJ2-1, with 8 positions matching TRBD2. Per germline, CDR1 DFQATT and CDR2 SNEGSKA (reference sequence). The CDR3 is 14 amino acids. The ends lost 3 bases at V and 8 bases at J; junction bases unmatched: 9. CDR3 protein: CSASIGTRGYEQFF. The CDR3 bases are TGCAGTGCTAGTATTGGGACTAGGGGCTATGAGCAGTTCTTC.

This clonotype occurred many times. The V and J genes are TRBV29-1 and TRBJ2-4, with D hard to call. CDR1 and CDR2 (germline): SQVTM, ANQGSEA. This CDR3 region has 12 residues. Trimming shortened V by 3 bases and J by 5 bases, and 8 bases separated the two germline ends. The CDR3 DNA follows: TGCAGCGTTGAGGAGAATGAAAACATTCAGTACTTC. Amino acid sequence: CSVEENENIQYF.

The chain uses TRBV20-1 and TRBJ2-2; 8 bases map to TRBD2. V shed 0 bases and J 8 bases; nucleotides not matched to a gene: 11. The CDR3 totals 16 residues. Germline lookup yields CDR1 DFQATT and CDR2 SNEGSKA (reference sequence). The CDR3 is CSARDPNGAGGGELFF. The CDR3 bases are TGCAGTGCTAGAGATCCCAACGGGGCGGGAGGAGGGGAGCTGTTTTTT.

Only a few counts were recorded for this clonotype. The rearrangement links TRBV6-1 to TRBJ2-7; TRBD1 aligns across 7 bases. The J call is doubtful: the DNA matches TRBJ2-5 better. There are 12 residues in the CDR3. The germline CDR1 and CDR2 sequences are MNHNS and SASEGT. The CDR3 DNA sequence: TGTGCCAGCAGAGTATCAGGGGGGACCCAGTACTTC. It translates to CASRVSGGTQYF.

The chain uses TRBV6-5 and TRBJ1-6; D is perhaps TRBD1 (6 bases). Trimming removed 8 bases at V and 10 bases at J, with 9 bases between. Germline values: CDR1 MNHEY, CDR2 SVGAGI. This CDR3 contains 11 residues. The CDR3 nucleotides read TGTGCCAGCGCACAGGGCTCACCCCTCCACTTT. This gives the protein CASAQGSPLHF.

V is TRBV20-1 and J is TRBJ2-7; 9 bases align to TRBD2. This CDR3 comprises 15 residues. With V trimmed by 5 bases and J by 0 bases, 8 bases remained unmatched. Germline V gene sequence: CDR1 DFQATT, CDR2 SNEGSKA (reference sequence). In nucleotides, the CDR3 is TGCAGTGCTGGGATTAGCGGGGGAAGCTCCTACGAGCAGTACTTC. It is translated as CSAGISGGSSYEQYF.

This chain joins TRBV9 and TRBJ2-2; D might be TRBD2 (5 bases). This CDR3 region has 18 residues. CDR1 and CDR2 from the germline V gene are SGDLS and YYNGEE. Trimming took 2 bases from V and 0 from J, leaving 17 bases between them. The CDR3 region has the DNA TGTGCCAGCAGCGTGGCCCCAGTGAGGGAGTCGAACACCGGGGAGCTGTTTTTT. It encodes CASSVAPVRESNTGELFF. Drawing the rest from reference TRBV9 and TRBJ2-2, the complete variable domain is DSGVTQTPKHLITATGQRVTLRCSPRSGDLSVYWYQQSLDQGLQFLIQYYNGEERAKGNILERFSAQQFPDLHSELNLSSLELGDSALYFCASSVAPVRESNTGELFFGEGSRLTVL.

CDR3 residues: CASSLDSASYTF. DNA of the CDR3: TGCGCCAGCAGCTTGGATTCAGCCAGCTACACCTTC. The V gene is TRBV5-1, the J gene TRBJ1-2; D unresolved. Looked up from germline, CDR1 is SGHRS and CDR2 is YFSETQ. Trimming took off 0 bases at V and 9 bases at J, with 9 bases between the two ends. The CDR3 spans 12 residues.

This clonotype was found a few times. The chain has TRBV4-1 and TRBJ2-7, with D possibly being TRBD2 (6 bases). This CDR3 region has 15 residues. The V end lost 4 bases, the J end lost 3 bases, and 16 bases lay between the germline ends. Per germline, CDR1 MGHRA and CDR2 YSYEKL. This CDR3 is CASSPSVASVYEQYF. In DNA, the CDR3 is TGCGCCAGCAGCCCCTCAGTTGCTAGCGTCTACGAGCAGTACTTC.